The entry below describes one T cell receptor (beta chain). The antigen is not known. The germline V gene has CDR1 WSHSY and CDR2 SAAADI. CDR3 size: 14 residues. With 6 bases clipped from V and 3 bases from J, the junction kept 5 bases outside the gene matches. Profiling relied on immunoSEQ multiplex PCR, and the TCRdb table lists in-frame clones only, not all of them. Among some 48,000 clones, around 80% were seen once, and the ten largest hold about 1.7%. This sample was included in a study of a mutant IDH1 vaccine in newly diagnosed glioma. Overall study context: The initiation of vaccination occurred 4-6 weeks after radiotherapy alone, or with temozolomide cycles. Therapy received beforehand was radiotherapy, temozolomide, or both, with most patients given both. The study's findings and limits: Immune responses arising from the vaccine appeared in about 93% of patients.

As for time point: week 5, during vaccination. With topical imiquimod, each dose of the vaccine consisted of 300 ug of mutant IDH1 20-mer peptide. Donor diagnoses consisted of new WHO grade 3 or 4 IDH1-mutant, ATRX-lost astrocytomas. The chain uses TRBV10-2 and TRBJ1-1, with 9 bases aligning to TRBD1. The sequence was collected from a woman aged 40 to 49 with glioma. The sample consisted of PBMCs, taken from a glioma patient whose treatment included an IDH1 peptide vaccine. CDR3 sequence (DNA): TGCGCCAGCAGAGGGGGACAGGGCTACACTGAAGCTTTCTTT. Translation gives CASRGGQGYTEAFF.